The 13 T cell receptor beta chains reported below all come from one sample, sequenced in a study of blood T cell repertoires in COVID-19. Produced via immunoSEQ multiplex PCR; TCRdb's table is partial and in-frame only. Seen here are fewer than 20,000 clones, 90% to 95% observed once, and the top ten hold approximately 7%. Sequenced input: peripheral blood. The source is a human donor in a cohort sampled during active COVID-19.

The chain has TRBV5-1 and TRBJ2-7, with TRBD1 matching 7 bases. CDR1 and CDR2 from the germline V gene are SGHRS and YFSETQ. The ends lost 3 bases at V and 7 bases at J; junction bases unmatched: 13. This CDR3 comprises 15 residues. DNA of the CDR3: TGCGCCAGCAGCTCGATCGGGACAGCCTCCTGGGAGCAGTACTTC. Its protein is CASSSIGTASWEQYF.

The chain uses TRBV27 and TRBJ2-1, with D possibly matching TRBD2 (5 bases). Trimming left V 9 bases short and J 2 bases short, with 14 bases between. Germline CDR1 reads MNHEY; CDR2 reads SMNVEV (reference sequence). The CDR3 has 14 amino acids. The CDR3 DNA reads as TGTGCCAGTGCAGGCGGGTCCCCCTACAATGAGCAGTTCTTC. It is translated as CASAGGSPYNEQFF.

The chain combines TRBV7-8 with TRBJ1-2; weak D call: TRBD1 (6 bases). The CDR3 has 13 amino acids. V was shortened by 2 bases and J by 8 bases, with 12 bases between the two germline ends. Germline-derived CDR1 and CDR2 are SGHVS and FQNEAQ. The chain's CDR3 is CASSLMGARGYTF. CDR3 sequence (DNA): TGTGCCAGCAGCTTAATGGGGGCAAGGGGCTACACCTTC.

The gene calls are TRBV19 and TRBJ2-1; 13 bases align to TRBD2. CDR3 length: 14 residues. CDR1 and CDR2 from the germline V gene are LNHDA and SQIVND (reference sequence). V lost 4 bases, J lost 6 bases, and 0 bases stayed unmatched. The CDR3 region has the DNA TGTGCCAGTAGTAGACTAGCGGGAGGCAATGAGCAGTTCTTC. It codes for CASSRLAGGNEQFF.

The gene calls are TRBV19 and TRBJ2-7; 7 bases are a match to TRBD1. Trimming at V came to 5 bases and at J to 4 bases, leaving 8 bases not matched to a gene. The CDR3 has 14 amino acids. CDR1 and CDR2 (germline): LNHDA, SQIVND (reference sequence). In DNA, the CDR3 is TGTGCCAGTAGTCGGGACAGTTATTCTTACGAGCAGTACTTC. Amino acids: CASSRDSYSYEQYF.

This clone was observed a single time. The CDR3 nucleotides read TGTGCCAGCAGTGATTGGGCTTCACCCCTCCACTTT. This translates into CASSDWASPLHF. The rearrangement joins TRBV6-1 to TRBJ1-6; D is uncertain. Per germline, CDR1 MNHNS and CDR2 SASEGT. Trimming removed 3 bases at V and 9 bases at J, with 6 bases between. This CDR3 contains 12 residues.

This clone was seen only once. The chain joins TRBV14 to TRBJ1-2, with D unresolved. Per germline, CDR1 SGHDN and CDR2 FVKESK. The CDR3 has 13 amino acids. With 1 base removed from V and 4 bases from J, the gap between germline ends came to 7 bases. This chain's CDR3 is CASSQGPSYGYTF. The DNA for the CDR3 is TGTGCCAGCAGCCAAGGTCCTTCCTATGGCTACACCTTC.

The chain carries TRBV15 and TRBJ2-1, with TRBD2 matching 7 bases. The germline V gene has CDR1 LNHNV and CDR2 YYDKDF (reference sequence). V trimming: 1 base; J trimming: 9 bases; junction bases outside the gene matches: 15. This CDR3 comprises 17 residues. The CDR3: CATSRARGEGSLSEQFF. The DNA of the CDR3 is TGTGCCACCAGCAGAGCCCGAGGGGAGGGGTCTTTGAGTGAGCAGTTCTTC.

This sequence joins TRBV11-2 and TRBJ2-3, with D possibly TRBD2 on 7 matching bases. V was trimmed by 3 bases and J by 3 bases, leaving 19 bases between them. CDR3 length: 17 residues. CDR1 is SGHAT, CDR2 FQNNGV, per germline. The CDR3 loop reads CASSFREGGLWTDTQYF. In nucleotides, the CDR3 is TGTGCCAGCAGCTTCCGCGAGGGGGGGCTGTGGACAGATACGCAGTATTTT.

This clone was seen only once. The chain is built from TRBV23-1 and TRBJ2-1, with 12 nucleotides matching TRBD2. TRBV23-1 is identified as an open reading frame with a role that is uncertain. The CDR3 length is 17 residues. V was clipped by 2 bases and J by 9 bases; unmatched bases: 11. CDR3 in amino acids: CASSQRLRLAGEGEQFF. The CDR3 DNA follows: TGCGCCAGCAGTCAACGGTTGCGACTAGCGGGAGAGGGTGAGCAGTTCTTC.

The chain employs TRBV14 and TRBJ1-1, with a weak D call TRBD1 (5 bases). The CDR3 runs 16 residues. Trimming took off 0 bases at V and 1 base at J, with 12 bases between the two ends. Germline CDR1 is SGHDN and CDR2 is FVKESK. As DNA, the CDR3 is TGTGCCAGCAGCCAAGATCTGTTAGGGGAGAACACTGAAGCTTTCTTT. Translation: CASSQDLLGENTEAFF.

The rearrangement links TRBV15 to TRBJ1-2; 10 positions agree with TRBD1. With V trimmed by 0 bases and J by 7 bases, 8 bases remained unmatched. The CDR3 covers 16 residues. Looked up from germline, CDR1 is LNHNV and CDR2 is YYDKDF (reference sequence). The CDR3 reads CATSRDKRQGAGGYTF. The CDR3, as DNA: TGTGCCACCAGCAGAGATAAGAGACAGGGGGCTGGTGGCTACACCTTC.

The chain is built from TRBV7-2 and TRBJ2-3; 16 bases agree with TRBD2. V lost 1 base to trimming and J lost 6 bases; unmatched junction nucleotides: 7. Germline CDR1 is SGHTA and CDR2 is FQGNSA. This CDR3 contains 18 residues. The CDR3 coding sequence is TGTGCCAGCAGCTTAGTGGGACTAGCGGGAGGGCCAAGGGATACGCAGTATTTT. Its translation: CASSLVGLAGGPRDTQYF.